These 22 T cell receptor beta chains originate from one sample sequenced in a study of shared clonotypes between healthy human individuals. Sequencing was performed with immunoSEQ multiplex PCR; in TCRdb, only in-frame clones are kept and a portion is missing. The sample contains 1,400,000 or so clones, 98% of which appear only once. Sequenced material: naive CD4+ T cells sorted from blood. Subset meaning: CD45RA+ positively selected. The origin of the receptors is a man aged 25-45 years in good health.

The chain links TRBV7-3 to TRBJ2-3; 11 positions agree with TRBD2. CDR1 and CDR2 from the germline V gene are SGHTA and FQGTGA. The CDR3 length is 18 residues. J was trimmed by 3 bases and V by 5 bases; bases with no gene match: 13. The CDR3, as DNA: TGTGCCAGCAGCCACCCTCCCGGGACTAGCGGAGTTACAGATACGCAGTATTTT. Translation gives CASSHPPGTSGVTDTQYF.

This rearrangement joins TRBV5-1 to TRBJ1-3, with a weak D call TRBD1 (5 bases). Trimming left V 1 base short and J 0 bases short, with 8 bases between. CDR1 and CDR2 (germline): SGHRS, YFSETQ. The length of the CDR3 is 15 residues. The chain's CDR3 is CASSLSTGSGNTIYF. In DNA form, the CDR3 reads TGCGCCAGCAGCTTGTCTACAGGCTCTGGAAACACCATATATTTT.

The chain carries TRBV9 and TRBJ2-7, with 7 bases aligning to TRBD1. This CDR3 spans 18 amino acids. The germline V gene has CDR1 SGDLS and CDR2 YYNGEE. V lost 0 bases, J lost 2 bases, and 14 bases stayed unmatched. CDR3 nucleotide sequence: TGTGCCAGCAGCGTAGGCATGACAGGGCCAAAACTTACCTACGAGCAGTACTTC. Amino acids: CASSVGMTGPKLTYEQYF.

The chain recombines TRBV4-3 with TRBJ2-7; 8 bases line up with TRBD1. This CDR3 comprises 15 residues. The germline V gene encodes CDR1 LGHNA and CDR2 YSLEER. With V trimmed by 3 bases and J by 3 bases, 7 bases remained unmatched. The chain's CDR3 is CASSQDRALRYEQYF. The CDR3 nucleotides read TGCGCCAGCAGCCAGGACAGGGCTCTCCGCTACGAGCAGTACTTC.

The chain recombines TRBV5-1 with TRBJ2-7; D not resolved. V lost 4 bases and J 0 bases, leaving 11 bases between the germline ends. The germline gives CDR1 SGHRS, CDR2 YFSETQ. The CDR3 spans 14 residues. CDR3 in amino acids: CASSMEPSSYEQYF. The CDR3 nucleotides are TGCGCCAGCAGCATGGAGCCCAGCTCCTACGAGCAGTACTTC.

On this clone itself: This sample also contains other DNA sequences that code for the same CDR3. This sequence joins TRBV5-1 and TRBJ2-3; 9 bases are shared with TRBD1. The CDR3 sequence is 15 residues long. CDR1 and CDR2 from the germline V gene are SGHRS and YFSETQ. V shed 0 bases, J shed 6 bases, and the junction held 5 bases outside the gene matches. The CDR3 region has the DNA TGCGCCAGCAGCTTGGAAGACAGGGGGTTGGATACGCAGTATTTT. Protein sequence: CASSLEDRGLDTQYF.

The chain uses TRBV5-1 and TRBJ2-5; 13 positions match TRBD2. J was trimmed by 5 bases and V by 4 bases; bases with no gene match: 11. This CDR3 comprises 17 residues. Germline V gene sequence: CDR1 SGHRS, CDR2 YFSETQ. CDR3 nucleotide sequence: TGCGCCAGCAGCCCGCGGGCGGGACTAGCGGGATTCGAGACCCAGTACTTC. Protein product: CASSPRAGLAGFETQYF.

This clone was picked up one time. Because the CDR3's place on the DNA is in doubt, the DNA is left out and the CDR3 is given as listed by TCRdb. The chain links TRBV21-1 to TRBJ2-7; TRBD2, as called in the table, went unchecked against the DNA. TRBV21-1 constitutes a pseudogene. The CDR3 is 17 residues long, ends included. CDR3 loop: CASSPKGWGRYACEQYF.

CDR3: CSARYQGEQFF. CDR3 in DNA: TGCAGCGCCAGGTACCAGGGTGAGCAGTTCTTC. This rearrangement joins TRBV29-1 to TRBJ2-1, with D perhaps matching TRBD1 (5 bases). V gave up 7 bases and J gave up 9 bases, with 13 bases separating them. CDR1 is SQVTM, CDR2 ANQGSEA, per germline. The CDR3 covers 11 residues.

CDR3 protein: CASSTLGPTDTQYF. CDR3 in DNA: TGTGCCAGCAGTACCCTAGGACCCACAGATACGCAGTATTTT. This chain uses TRBV7-8 with TRBJ2-3; D unclear. From germline, CDR1 is SGHVS and CDR2 FQNEAQ. The CDR3 sequence is 14 residues long. The V and J ends lost 6 bases and 2 bases respectively, with 12 bases between them.

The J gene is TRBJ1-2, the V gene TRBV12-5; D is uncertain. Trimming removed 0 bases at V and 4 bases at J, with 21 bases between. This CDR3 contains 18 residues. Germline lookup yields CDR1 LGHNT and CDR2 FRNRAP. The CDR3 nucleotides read TGTGCTAGTGGTTTGGTACTCGGGATACCATCCGCTGGCTATGGCTACACCTTC. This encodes CASGLVLGIPSAGYGYTF.

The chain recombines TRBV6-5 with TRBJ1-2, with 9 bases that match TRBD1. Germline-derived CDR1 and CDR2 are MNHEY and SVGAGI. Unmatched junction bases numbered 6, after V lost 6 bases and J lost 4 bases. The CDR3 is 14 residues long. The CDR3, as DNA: TGTGCCAGCAGCTCCGACAGGGGGGCCTATGGCTACACCTTC. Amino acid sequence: CASSSDRGAYGYTF.

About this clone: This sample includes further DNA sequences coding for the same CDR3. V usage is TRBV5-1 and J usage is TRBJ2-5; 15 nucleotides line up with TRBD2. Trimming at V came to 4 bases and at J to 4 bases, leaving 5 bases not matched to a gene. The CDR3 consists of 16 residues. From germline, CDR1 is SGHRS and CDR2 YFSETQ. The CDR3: CASSVGLAGGGETQYF. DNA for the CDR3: TGCGCCAGCAGCGTCGGACTAGCGGGAGGGGGAGAGACCCAGTACTTC.

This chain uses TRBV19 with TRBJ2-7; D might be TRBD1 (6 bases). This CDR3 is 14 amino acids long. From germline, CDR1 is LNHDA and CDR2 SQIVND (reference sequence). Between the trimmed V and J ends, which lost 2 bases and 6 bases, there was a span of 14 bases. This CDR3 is CASSIQGSLGEQYF. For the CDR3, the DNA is TGTGCCAGTAGTATACAGGGGTCACTCGGCGAGCAGTACTTC.

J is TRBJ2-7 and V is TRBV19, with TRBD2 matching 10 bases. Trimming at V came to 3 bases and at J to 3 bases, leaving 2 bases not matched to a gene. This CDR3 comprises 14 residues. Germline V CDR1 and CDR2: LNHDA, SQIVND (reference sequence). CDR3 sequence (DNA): TGTGCCAGTAGTATCTCTAGCGGGAGCTACGAGCAGTACTTC. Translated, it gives CASSISSGSYEQYF. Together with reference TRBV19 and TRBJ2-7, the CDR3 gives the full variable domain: DGGITQSPKYLFRKEGQNVTLSCEQNLNHDAMYWYRQDPGQGLRLIYYSQIVNDFQKGDIAEGYSVSREKKESFPLTVTSAQKNPTAFYLCASSISSGSYEQYFGPGTRLTVT.

The CDR3 loop is CSVVNSGRVNEQFF. The DNA for the CDR3 is TGCAGCGTTGTTAATAGCGGGAGAGTCAATGAGCAGTTCTTC. V gene TRBV29-1 combines with J gene TRBJ2-1; TRBD2 matches at 9 bases. V was pared by 4 bases and J by 6 bases, with 7 bases of the junction left unmatched. The germline V gene encodes CDR1 SQVTM and CDR2 ANQGSEA. This CDR3 contains 14 residues.

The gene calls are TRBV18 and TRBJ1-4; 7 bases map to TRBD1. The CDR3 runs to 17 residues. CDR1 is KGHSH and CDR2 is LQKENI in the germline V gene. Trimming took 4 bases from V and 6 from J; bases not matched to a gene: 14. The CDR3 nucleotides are TGTGCCAGCTCACGCGTAACTAGGGGGCGAGAGGATGAAAAACTGTTTTTT. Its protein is CASSRVTRGREDEKLFF.

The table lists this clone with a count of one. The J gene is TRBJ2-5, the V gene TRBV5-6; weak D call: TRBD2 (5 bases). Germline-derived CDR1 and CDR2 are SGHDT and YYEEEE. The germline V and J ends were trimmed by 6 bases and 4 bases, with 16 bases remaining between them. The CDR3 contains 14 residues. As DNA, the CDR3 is TGTGCCAGCACTCGTCGAGGGTTAAGAGAGACCCAGTACTTC. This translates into CASTRRGLRETQYF.

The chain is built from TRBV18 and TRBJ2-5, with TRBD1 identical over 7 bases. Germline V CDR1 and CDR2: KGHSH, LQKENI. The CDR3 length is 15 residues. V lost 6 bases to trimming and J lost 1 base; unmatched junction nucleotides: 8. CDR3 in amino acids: CASSPAGTAQETQYF. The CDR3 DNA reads TGTGCCAGCTCCCCTGCTGGGACAGCCCAAGAGACCCAGTACTTC.

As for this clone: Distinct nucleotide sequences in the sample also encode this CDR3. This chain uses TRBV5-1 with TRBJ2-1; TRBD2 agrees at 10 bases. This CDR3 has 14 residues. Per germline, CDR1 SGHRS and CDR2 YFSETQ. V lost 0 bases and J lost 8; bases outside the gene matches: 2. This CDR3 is CASSLGTSGDEQFF. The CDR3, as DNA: TGCGCCAGCAGCTTGGGGACTAGCGGCGATGAGCAGTTCTTC.

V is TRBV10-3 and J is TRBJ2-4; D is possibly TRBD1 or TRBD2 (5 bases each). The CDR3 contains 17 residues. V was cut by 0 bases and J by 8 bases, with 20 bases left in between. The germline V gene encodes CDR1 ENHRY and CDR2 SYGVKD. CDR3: CAISESVGTPMRDIQYF. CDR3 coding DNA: TGTGCCATCAGTGAGTCGGTCGGGACCCCCATGAGGGACATTCAGTACTTC.

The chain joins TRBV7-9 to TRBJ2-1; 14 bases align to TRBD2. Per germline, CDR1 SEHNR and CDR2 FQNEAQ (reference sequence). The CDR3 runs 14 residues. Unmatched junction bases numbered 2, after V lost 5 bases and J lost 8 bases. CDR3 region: CASSQGLAGDEQFF. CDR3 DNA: TGTGCCAGCAGCCAGGGACTAGCGGGAGATGAGCAGTTCTTC.